In this sample, the clone carrying this T cell receptor (beta chain) turned up once. Trimming removed 5 bases at V and 5 bases at J, with 16 bases between. The CDR3 loop spans 16 amino acids. Germline V CDR1 and CDR2: SGHAT, FQNNGV. MiXCR was run by TCRdb on the PCR reads, yielding one entry per CDR3 protein. The repertoire holds tens of thousands of distinct CDR3 sequences, with approximately 34% as singletons. These data are taken from a study of tumor-infiltrating lymphocytes in oesophageal squamous cell carcinoma. The receptor comes from a female donor with esophageal squamous cell carcinoma. The sample taken for sequencing was esophageal tumor tissue. J is TRBJ2-6 and V is TRBV11-2; tentative D call: TRBD1 (5 bases). The CDR3: CASSLPPGLWANVLTF. The CDR3 DNA is TGTGCCAGCAGCCTACCCCCAGGGCTTTGGGCCAACGTCCTGACTTTC.